One sample yielded the 12 T cell receptor beta chains listed below, sequenced in a study of blood T cell repertoires in COVID-19. Produced via immunoSEQ multiplex PCR; TCRdb's table is partial and in-frame only. This sample has 150,000 to 200,000 clones; approximately 83% occur once, and the top ten carry 10% to 15%. The sample taken for sequencing was PBMCs or T cells enriched from blood (not recorded which). The receptors here all came from a woman aged 55-69 years who had recovered from COVID-19.

This rearrangement joins TRBV5-1 to TRBJ1-4, with no clear D. Trimming stripped 0 bases from V and 8 bases from J, with 17 bases between. The germline V gene encodes CDR1 SGHRS and CDR2 YFSETQ. The CDR3 extends over 16 amino acids. As DNA, the CDR3 is TGCGCCAGCAGCTTGGCCAATCCGGGAGAAGGGGAAAAACTGTTTTTT. This translates into CASSLANPGEGEKLFF.

A single count supports this clone. This chain uses TRBV6-5 with TRBJ1-1; TRBD1 is a possible D gene (5 bases). Deletions cut 2 bases from V and 4 bases from J, with 14 bases between. The CDR3 is 15 amino acids. Germline V gene sequence: CDR1 MNHEY, CDR2 SVGAGI. The CDR3 reads CASSYDRWGGTEAFF. The CDR3 DNA reads as TGTGCCAGCAGTTACGACAGATGGGGTGGCACTGAAGCTTTCTTT.

This chain joins TRBV27 and TRBJ1-1; tentative D call: TRBD1 (5 bases). From germline, CDR1 is MNHEY and CDR2 SMNVEV (reference sequence). V lost 6 bases to trimming and J lost 0 bases, with 23 bases between them. CDR3 length equals 18 residues. CDR3 nucleotide sequence: TGTGCCAGCAGCTCCCGATGGGGACTCACCCCGATGAACACTGAAGCTTTCTTT. It encodes CASSSRWGLTPMNTEAFF.

The rearrangement uses TRBV28 and TRBJ1-1, with D tentatively TRBD1 (5 bases). CDR3 length equals 12 residues. V was cut by 3 bases and J by 4 bases, with 6 bases left in between. The V gene's germline CDR1 is MDHEN and CDR2 SYDVKM. The CDR3 sequence is CASSFQGTEAFF. The CDR3 DNA reads as TGTGCCAGCAGTTTCCAGGGCACTGAAGCTTTCTTT.

Turning to this clone: Mismatch with germline at one junction end may stem from a read error. This rearrangement joins TRBV27 to TRBJ2-1, with 11 nucleotides matching TRBD2. Germline lookup yields CDR1 MNHEY and CDR2 SMNVEV (reference sequence). This CDR3 is 16 amino acids long. The DNA for the CDR3 is TGTGCCAGCAGTTCCCTCGCTAGCGGGAGGCGTGGCCGTAATATCTTC. Translation gives CASSSLASGRRGRNIF.

The J gene is TRBJ2-2, the V gene TRBV18; a weak D match, TRBD1 (6 bases). V was clipped by 4 bases and J by 6 bases, with 9 bases between them. Germline V gene data show CDR1 as KGHSH and CDR2 as LQKENI. The CDR3 extends over 13 amino acids. CDR3 sequence (DNA): TGTGCCAGCTCACAAGACAGGTCCGGGGAGCTGTTTTTT. This translates into CASSQDRSGELFF.

The chain recombines TRBV19 with TRBJ1-6; 7 bases line up with TRBD1. Per germline, CDR1 LNHDA and CDR2 SQIVND (reference sequence). This CDR3 has 17 amino acids. The V and J ends lost 2 bases and 9 bases, in that order; junction bases with no gene match: 13. DNA for the CDR3: TGTGCCAGTAGTATACGAAGAGGGGGCGCGGATAGTTCACCCCTCCACTTT. This gives the protein CASSIRRGGADSSPLHF.

The chain combines TRBV10-2 with TRBJ2-2, with TRBD2 as a possible D gene (6 bases). Trimming shortened V by 6 bases and J by 4 bases, and 9 bases separated the two germline ends. The germline V gene encodes CDR1 WSHSY and CDR2 SAAADI. CDR3 length equals 13 residues. The CDR3 here is CASREGLTGELFF. CDR3 DNA: TGCGCCAGCAGGGAGGGCCTCACCGGGGAGCTGTTTTTT.

J is TRBJ2-7 and V is TRBV19, with D tentatively TRBD1 (8 bases). Germline V CDR1 and CDR2: LNHDA, SQIVND (reference sequence). Deletions cut 10 bases from V and 6 bases from J, with 19 bases between. The CDR3 spans 13 residues. CDR3 bases: TGTGCCACCGCGGGGGACAGGAGGGGCGAGCAGTACTTC. Residues: CATAGDRRGEQYF.

The V and J genes are TRBV24-1 and TRBJ1-3; unclear D gene. Trimming shortened V by 4 bases and J by 4 bases, and 19 bases separated the two germline ends. The CDR3 length is 17 residues. CDR1 is KGHDR and CDR2 is SFDVKD in the germline V gene. CDR3 protein: CATSDPRDGGFGNTIYF. CDR3 nucleotide sequence: TGTGCCACCAGTGACCCCCGGGATGGCGGGTTCGGAAACACCATATATTTT.

The V call is TRBV9, the J call TRBJ2-7; weak D call: TRBD1 (6 bases). The germline V gene has CDR1 SGDLS and CDR2 YYNGEE. The V and J ends lost 0 bases and 6 bases respectively, with 13 bases between them. This CDR3 comprises 14 residues. The CDR3 reads CASSVEARGSEQYF. In DNA, the CDR3 is TGTGCCAGCAGCGTAGAGGCCAGGGGTAGCGAGCAGTACTTC.

CDR3 DNA sequence: TGTGCCAGCAGCTTAGGTCTAGCGGGGATAACCGGCTCCTACGAGCAGTACTTC. Translation gives CASSLGLAGITGSYEQYF. The genes are TRBV11-2 and TRBJ2-7; 9 positions match TRBD2. V trimming: 1 base; J trimming: 0 bases; junction bases outside the gene matches: 10. The CDR3 covers 18 residues. Germline V gene sequence: CDR1 SGHAT, CDR2 FQNNGV.